This T cell receptor beta chain derives from a study of cytomegalovirus exposure and HLA in healthy donors. About this clone: The antigen is undetermined.

Study findings and constraints: The study designated 150 or so TCR beta chains cytomegalovirus-associated. Confirmation was obtained in vitro that a few CMV-associated chains are specific for CMV antigens. The tendency of first-cohort TCR clusters to co-occur in the 120 validation repertoires was the finding of a later analysis.

The CDR3 covers 15 residues. Germline CDR1 is MNHNS and CDR2 is SASEGT. V dropped 11 bases and J dropped 1 base, with 18 bases sitting between them. The table came from immunoSEQ multiplex PCR; TCRdb's copy has only in-frame clones and leaves some out. Of tens of thousands of clones detected, over 90% appear once; the ten largest clones hold approximately 2.5%. The rearrangement joins TRBV6-1 to TRBJ1-5; D gene ambiguous. This clonotype was sampled from a man between 18 and 29 years old in good health and CMV-seronegative. Sequences were obtained from PBMCs. The CDR3: CAVKREPGSNQPQHF. Written as DNA, the CDR3 is TGTGCCGTGAAACGGGAGCCGGGGAGCAATCAGCCCCAGCATTTT.